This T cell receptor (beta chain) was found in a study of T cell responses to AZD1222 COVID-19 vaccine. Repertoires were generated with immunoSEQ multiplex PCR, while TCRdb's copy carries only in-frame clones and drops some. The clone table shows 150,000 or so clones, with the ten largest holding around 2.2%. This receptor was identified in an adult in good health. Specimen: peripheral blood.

The chain's CDR3 is CASSEIGSRENTEAFF. The CDR3 coding sequence is TGTGCCAGCAGTGAAATAGGTTCCCGGGAGAACACTGAAGCTTTCTTT. The chain couples TRBV6-1 to TRBJ1-1; D call uncertain. In germline, CDR1 is MNHNS, CDR2 SASEGT. The V end was cut by 2 bases, the J end by 1 base, with 14 bases between. This CDR3 is built from 16 residues.